This T cell receptor (beta chain) emerged from a study of CD8+ T cells in alopecia areata. As for this clone: Its antigen is unknown.

General study points: Sequencing of scalp samples also includes resident alphabeta T cells from normal skin. More clonal than normal scalp was lesional scalp, particularly alopecia totalis/universalis. Mice showed clearer TCR sharing than patients did, a gap that was possibly HLA-related.

Samples from alopecia areata patients were lesional scalp punch biopsies and peripheral blood. The CDR3 contains 15 residues. With V trimmed by 7 bases and J by 0 bases, 8 bases remained unmatched. Germline V CDR1 and CDR2: SNHLY, FYNNEI. Extracted from the samples, RNA was reverse transcribed into cDNA to serve as the sequencing template. Profiling relied on immunoSEQ multiplex PCR, and the TCRdb table lists in-frame clones only, not all of them. The sample yields approximately 99,000 clones, 50% to 60% seen once. Sequencing was performed on NKG2D-low CD8+ T cells sorted from blood. The sequence was collected from a human donor with alopecia areata. The rearrangement links TRBV2 to TRBJ2-7, with 8 bases fitting TRBD2. In DNA form, the CDR3 reads TGTGCCAGCACCCCGACTAGCGCCCGCTCCTACGAGCAGTACTTC. This translates into CASTPTSARSYEQYF.